This passage covers 23 T cell receptor beta chains from one sample sequenced in a study of shared clonotypes between healthy human individuals. Naivety among CD8 cells was defined by CD45RO negativity and positive CCR7 selection, thereby excluding terminally differentiated effector memory CD45RA+ cells. TCRdb's table, derived via immunoSEQ multiplex PCR, lists solely in-frame clones and lacks some. The sample lists around 1,900,000 clones, 90% to 95% occurring once. The sequencing sample was made of naive CD8+ T cells from PBMCs. The receptors were gathered from a man in his late teens or twenties in good health. Some clones in this sample may be carry-over from other donors' samples.

The chain has TRBV7-8 and TRBJ2-7; unclear D gene. The CDR3 totals 13 residues. Trimming took off 3 bases at V and 3 bases at J, with 9 bases between the two ends. CDR1 SGHVS and CDR2 FQNEAQ come from the germline V gene. The CDR3: CASSFAKNYEQYF. The CDR3 DNA follows: TGTGCCAGCAGCTTCGCTAAAAACTACGAGCAGTACTTC. Full variable domain (outside the CDR3, taken from reference TRBV7-8 and TRBJ2-7): GAGVSQSPRYKVAKRGQDVALRCDPISGHVSLFWYQQALGQGPEFLTYFQNEAQLDKSGLPSDRFFAERPEGSVSTLKIQRTQQEDSAVYLCASSFAKNYEQYFGPGTRLTVT.

V gene TRBV5-1 combines with J gene TRBJ1-1, with TRBD1 matching over 9 bases. V lost 0 bases to trimming and J lost 5 bases; unmatched junction nucleotides: 11. This CDR3 region has 17 residues. Germline CDR1 reads SGHRS; CDR2 reads YFSETQ. The CDR3 DNA follows: TGCGCCAGCAGCTTGGTAGTCATCCGGACAGGGGAGACTGAAGCTTTCTTT. Translated: CASSLVVIRTGETEAFF.

The chain links TRBV9 to TRBJ2-7, with D hard to call. The CDR3 spans 15 residues. V was cut by 0 bases and J by 4 bases, with 14 bases left in between. Germline loops: CDR1 SGDLS, CDR2 YYNGEE. This chain's CDR3 is CASSVAAGWVYEQYF. CDR3 coding DNA: TGTGCCAGCAGCGTAGCCGCCGGTTGGGTGTACGAGCAGTACTTC.

The CDR3 reads CASSTTGGTDTQYF. CDR3 DNA: TGTGCCAGCAGCACGACAGGGGGGACAGATACGCAGTATTTT. This chain uses TRBV7-9 with TRBJ2-3, with 9 bases that match TRBD1. V shed 5 bases and J 3 bases; nucleotides not matched to a gene: 3. Germline V gene data show CDR1 as SEHNR and CDR2 as FQNEAQ (reference sequence). There are 14 residues in the CDR3.

V gene TRBV6-1 combines with J gene TRBJ2-7; D perhaps matches TRBD2 (6 bases). The CDR3 length is 14 residues. Trimming left V 3 bases short and J 5 bases short, with 14 bases between. CDR1 MNHNS and CDR2 SASEGT come from the germline V gene. The CDR3 DNA reads as TGTGCCAGCAGTGAGGGAGGAGGATCGAACGAGCAGTACTTC. Translation: CASSEGGGSNEQYF.

The V gene is TRBV18, the J gene TRBJ1-1, with D unresolved. Trimming removed 1 base at V and 11 bases at J, with 23 bases between. Germline V gives CDR1 KGHSH, CDR2 LQKENI. The CDR3 contains 16 residues. The CDR3 DNA reads TGTGCCAGCTCACCACAGAGAGAAAATACCCCCGGGGAGGCTTTCTTT. It is translated as CASSPQRENTPGEAFF. Together with reference TRBV18 and TRBJ1-1, the CDR3 gives the full variable domain: NAGVMQNPRHLVRRRGQEARLRCSPMKGHSHVYWYRQLPEEGLKFMVYLQKENIIDESGMPKERFSAEFPKEGPSILRIQQVVRGDSAAYFCASSPQRENTPGEAFFGQGTRLTVV.

The CDR3 nucleotides are TGTGCCAGCAGCACGACCGGGACCGCCGCCTCCTACACCTTC. Translation: CASSTTGTAASYTF. This chain connects TRBV7-2 to TRBJ1-2; D possibly corresponds to TRBD1 (5 bases). The V end lost 5 bases, the J end lost 10 bases, and 20 bases lay between the germline ends. This CDR3 region has 14 residues. Per the germline V gene, CDR1 is SGHTA and CDR2 is FQGNSA. The entire variable domain, with the rest obtained from reference TRBV7-2 and TRBJ1-2, is as follows: GAGVSQSPSNKVTEKGKDVELRCDPISGHTALYWYRQSLGQGLEFLIYFQGNSAPDKSGLPSDRFSAERTGGSVSTLTIQRTQQEDSAVYLCASSTTGTAASYTFGSGTRLTVV.

The chain joins TRBV28 to TRBJ1-2; D uncertain. Trimming cost V 2 bases and J 2 bases, with 12 bases left between them. Germline V CDR1 and CDR2: MDHEN, SYDVKM. This CDR3 is built from 15 residues. The CDR3 sequence is CASSLPQDPNYGYTF. The DNA of the CDR3 is TGTGCCAGCAGTTTACCGCAGGATCCAAACTATGGCTACACCTTC.

The chain links TRBV4-3 to TRBJ1-3; no clear D gene. The germline gives CDR1 LGHNA, CDR2 YSLEER. The CDR3 consists of 14 residues. V was cut by 1 base and J by 2 bases, with 6 bases left in between. The CDR3 DNA is TGCGCCAGCAGCCAAGGGACGGCTGGAAACACCATATATTTT. Its translation is CASSQGTAGNTIYF.

CDR3 bases: TGCGCCAGCAGCTTGGGACCTTGGCAGTTCTTC. Its protein product is CASSLGPWQFF. The chain couples TRBV5-1 to TRBJ2-1; D gene unclear. The CDR3 extends over 11 amino acids. CDR1 SGHRS and CDR2 YFSETQ come from the germline V gene. Trimming left V 0 bases short and J 12 bases short, with 7 bases between.

About this clone itself: The sample carries other DNA sequences with the same CDR3. CDR3 DNA sequence: TGCAGCGTAACGACAGGGGGCTCCTACAATGAGCAGTTCTTC. Translated, it gives CSVTTGGSYNEQFF. This chain joins TRBV29-1 and TRBJ2-1, with TRBD1 identical over 9 bases. The length of the CDR3 is 14 residues. Unmatched junction bases numbered 3, after V lost 6 bases and J lost 0 bases. Germline CDR1 SQVTM, CDR2 ANQGSEA.

J is TRBJ2-7 and V is TRBV2; the D gene could be TRBD1 or TRBD2 (5 bases each). CDR3 size: 13 residues. Germline assignment: CDR1 SNHLY and CDR2 FYNNEI. The germline V and J ends were trimmed by 1 base and 2 bases, with 6 bases remaining between them. The CDR3 spells CASSEVGAYEQYF. In nucleotides, the CDR3 is TGTGCCAGCAGTGAAGTGGGGGCCTACGAGCAGTACTTC.

The chain is built from TRBV7-9 and TRBJ2-3, with 11 bases identical to TRBD1. The CDR3 length is 15 residues. Germline V CDR1 and CDR2: SEHNR, FQNEAQ (reference sequence). Trimming at V came to 4 bases and at J to 7 bases, leaving 7 bases not matched to a gene. CDR3 in DNA: TGTGCCAGCAGCTGGACCAGGGACAGGGGGAATACGCAGTATTTT. Amino acid sequence: CASSWTRDRGNTQYF.

The chain recombines TRBV6-5 with TRBJ1-2; D is perhaps TRBD1 (5 bases). Trimming left V 6 bases short and J 6 bases short, with 11 bases between. This CDR3 spans 12 amino acids. Germline V lookup: CDR1 MNHEY, CDR2 SVGAGI. The CDR3 loop is CASRRQGDGYTF. The CDR3 nucleotides are TGTGCCAGCAGGAGGCAAGGGGATGGCTACACCTTC.

The J gene is TRBJ2-3, the V gene TRBV4-1; no reliable D call. V lost 1 base and J 4 bases, leaving 18 bases between the germline ends. The germline CDR1 and CDR2 sequences are MGHRA and YSYEKL. This CDR3 region has 17 residues. The CDR3 coding sequence is TGCGCCAGCAGCCAAGGAACGGAAGGAGTTTCTTCAGATACGCAGTATTTT. Protein product: CASSQGTEGVSSDTQYF.

CDR3 sequence: CASSLGDNRYTEAFF. DNA of the CDR3: TGTGCCAGCAGCTTAGGAGACAACAGGTACACTGAAGCTTTCTTT. This chain joins TRBV7-9 and TRBJ1-1; possibly TRBD1 for D (5 bases). The CDR3 contains 15 residues. With 1 base removed from V and 3 bases from J, the gap between germline ends came to 12 bases. The germline gives CDR1 SEHNR, CDR2 FQNEAQ (reference sequence).

This chain joins TRBV5-1 and TRBJ2-7; possibly TRBD2 for D (6 bases). The CDR3 consists of 14 residues. V was shortened by 3 bases and J by 9 bases, with 19 bases between the two germline ends. CDR1 and CDR2 from the germline V gene are SGHRS and YFSETQ. This CDR3 is CASSWGYLEEGQYF. The CDR3 DNA sequence: TGCGCCAGCAGCTGGGGCTATTTGGAGGAGGGGCAGTACTTC.

V gene TRBV27 combines with J gene TRBJ1-3; 7 bases agree with TRBD1. J lost 3 bases, V lost 5 bases, and 10 bases had no gene match. The CDR3 is 16 amino acids. CDR1 is MNHEY and CDR2 is SMNVEV in the germline V gene (reference sequence). The chain's CDR3 is CASSQSSRDSGNTIYF. The CDR3 region has the DNA TGTGCCAGCAGTCAGAGCTCCCGGGACAGTGGAAACACCATATATTTT.

V and J are TRBV11-2 and TRBJ2-3, with 9 bases identical to TRBD2. V lost 0 bases, J lost 2 bases, and 3 bases stayed unmatched. CDR3 length equals 16 residues. The germline V gene has CDR1 SGHAT and CDR2 FQNNGV. The CDR3 DNA is TGTGCCAGCAGCTTAGACCCTAGCGGGGACACAGATACGCAGTATTTT. Its translation is CASSLDPSGDTDTQYF. The variable domain in full, completed from reference TRBV11-2 and TRBJ2-3, reads EAGVAQSPRYKIIEKRQSVAFWCNPISGHATLYWYQQILGQGPKLLIQFQNNGVVDDSQLPKDRFSAERLKGVDSTLKIQPAKLEDSAVYLCASSLDPSGDTDTQYFGPGTRLTVL.

This clone has just a few counts. The chain links TRBV27 to TRBJ1-1, with D maybe TRBD1 (5 bases). V was cut by 6 bases and J by 4 bases, with 12 bases left in between. This CDR3 has 13 residues. Per germline, CDR1 MNHEY and CDR2 SMNVEV (reference sequence). The CDR3 loop is CASRMGGSTEAFF. The CDR3 DNA sequence: TGTGCCAGCAGGATGGGGGGGAGCACTGAAGCTTTCTTT.

The rearrangement joins TRBV27 to TRBJ2-5; D gene uncertain. CDR1 MNHEY and CDR2 SMNVEV come from the germline V gene (reference sequence). Trimming took 5 bases from V and 2 from J, leaving 12 bases between them. The CDR3 extends over 14 amino acids. CDR3 in amino acids: CASSALVGQETQYF. DNA of the CDR3: TGTGCCAGCAGTGCGTTGGTGGGACAAGAGACCCAGTACTTC.

The V call is TRBV7-2, the J call TRBJ2-7, with TRBD1 matching over 9 bases. The CDR3 totals 16 residues. The V gene's germline CDR1 is SGHTA and CDR2 FQGNSA. With 1 base clipped from V and 2 bases from J, the junction kept 6 bases outside the gene matches. The CDR3 sequence is CASSLVPGQGAYEQYF. The CDR3 coding sequence is TGTGCCAGCAGCTTAGTCCCGGGACAGGGAGCCTACGAGCAGTACTTC. The complete variable domain, with remaining parts taken from reference TRBV7-2 and TRBJ2-7, reads GAGVSQSPSNKVTEKGKDVELRCDPISGHTALYWYRQSLGQGLEFLIYFQGNSAPDKSGLPSDRFSAERTGGSVSTLTIQRTQQEDSAVYLCASSLVPGQGAYEQYFGPGTRLTVT.

This clone appeared a few times. The chain combines TRBV10-3 with TRBJ2-3; D unresolved. Trimming removed 6 bases from V and 2 bases from J, with 3 bases in between. Germline values: CDR1 ENHRY, CDR2 SYGVKD. The CDR3 consists of 11 residues. CDR3 DNA sequence: TGTGCCATCAGGAACACAGATACGCAGTATTTT. Protein sequence: CAIRNTDTQYF.